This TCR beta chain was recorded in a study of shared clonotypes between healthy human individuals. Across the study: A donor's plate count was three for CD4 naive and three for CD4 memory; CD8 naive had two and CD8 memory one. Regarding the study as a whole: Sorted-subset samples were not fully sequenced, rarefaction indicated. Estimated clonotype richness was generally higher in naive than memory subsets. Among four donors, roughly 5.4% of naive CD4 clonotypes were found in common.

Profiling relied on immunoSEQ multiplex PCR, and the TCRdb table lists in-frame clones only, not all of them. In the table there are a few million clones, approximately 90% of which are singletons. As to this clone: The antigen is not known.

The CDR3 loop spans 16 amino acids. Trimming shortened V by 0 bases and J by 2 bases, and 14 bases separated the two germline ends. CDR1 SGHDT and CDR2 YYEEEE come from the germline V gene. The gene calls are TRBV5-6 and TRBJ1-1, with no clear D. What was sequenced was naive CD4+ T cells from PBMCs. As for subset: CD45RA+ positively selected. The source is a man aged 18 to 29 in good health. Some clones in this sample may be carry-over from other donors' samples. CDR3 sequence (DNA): TGTGCCAGCAGCTTGGGCCCGGAACAGTATAACACTGAAGCTTTCTTT. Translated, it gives CASSLGPEQYNTEAFF.